A selection of T cell receptor beta chains follows, all from one sample in a study of OX40 agonist ivuxolimab in advanced cancers. Some clones are missing from TCRdb's copy, which holds only in-frame ones; the method was immunoSEQ multiplex PCR. The sample contains some 80,000 clones, roughly 92% of which appear only once. The material sequenced was CD4+ or CD8+ T cells sorted from blood, taken in a trial of the OX40 agonist ivuxolimab. These TCRs come from an adult with an advanced solid tumor such as melanoma, head and neck, liver or kidney cancer. Each CDR3 is given with its conserved first and last residue. D genes are given only for firm matches. The size entry is marked missing in some rows and otherwise reads once, few, many or a size class.

j_call v_call clone_size d_call cdr3_aa cdr3_nt
TRBJ2-3 TRBV2 once . CASSGGGYTDTQYF TGTGCCAGCAGTGGGGGGGGCTACACAGATACGCAGTATTTT
TRBJ2-3 TRBV10-2 . . CASSGPGADTQYF TGCGCCAGCAGTGGGCCTGGGGCAGATACGCAGTATTTT
TRBJ1-1 TRBV7-9 . . CASSPYTEAFF TGTGCCAGCAGCCCATACACTGAAGCTTTCTTT
TRBJ2-2 TRBV7-3 . . CASSPAVSGELFF TGTGCCAGCAGCCCCGCAGTTTCCGGGGAGCTGTTTTTT
TRBJ2-5 TRBV4-2 . . CASSQDRWGGTQYF TGTGCCAGCAGCCAAGATCGTTGGGGTGGGACCCAGTACTTC
TRBJ2-2 TRBV5-1 few TRBD2 CASSFSGGDATGELFF TGCGCCAGCAGCTTTAGCGGGGGGGATGCCACCGGGGAGCTGTTTTTT
TRBJ2-3 TRBV7-3 . . CASSTQGLSTDTQYF TGTGCCAGCAGCACTCAGGGACTGAGCACAGATACGCAGTATTTT
TRBJ1-1 TRBV2 . . CASSEDRGTEAFF TGTGCCAGCAGTGAAGACCGCGGCACTGAAGCTTTCTTT
TRBJ1-4 TRBV19 . TRBD1 CASSAQTGGYEKLFF TGTGCCAGTAGTGCCCAGACAGGGGGCTATGAAAAACTGTTTTTT
TRBJ2-2 TRBV18 . TRBD2 CASSPLGLAEGSRTGELFF TGTGCCAGCTCACCCCTCGGACTAGCGGAGGGTTCGAGGACCGGGGAGCTGTTTTTT
TRBJ1-1 TRBV6-5 once TRBD1 CASSYSDRDTEAFF TGTGCCAGCAGTTACTCGGACAGGGACACTGAAGCTTTCTTT
TRBJ2-1 TRBV5-1 . . CASSLGAFYNEQFF TGCGCCAGCAGCTTGGGAGCATTTTACAATGAGCAGTTCTTC
TRBJ1-2 TRBV2 few . CASRRMGVYGYTF TGTGCCAGCAGACGGATGGGAGTTTATGGCTACACCTTC
TRBJ2-1 TRBV30 . . CAWSVSWNEQFF TGTGCCTGGAGTGTATCGTGGAATGAGCAGTTCTTC
TRBJ2-2 TRBV15 . . CATRGSGTGELFF TGTGCCACCAGGGGGTCAGGCACCGGGGAGCTGTTTTTT
TRBJ2-1 TRBV9 . . CASSVEGHEQFF TGTGCCAGCAGCGTAGAGGGTCATGAGCAGTTCTTC
TRBJ2-5 TRBV27 . TRBD1 CASRPGTGETQYF TGTGCCAGCAGGCCCGGGACAGGGGAGACCCAGTACTTC
TRBJ2-5 TRBV5-1 . TRBD1 CASSLSGTGSRETQYF TGCGCCAGCAGCTTATCCGGGACAGGGAGCCGGGAGACCCAGTACTTC
TRBJ1-1 TRBV6-1 . TRBD1 CASRTGIRVNTEAFF TGTGCCAGCAGGACAGGGATCAGAGTGAACACTGAAGCTTTCTTT
TRBJ1-1 TRBV5-1 . . CASNGGDNTEAFF TGCGCCAGCAACGGAGGTGATAACACTGAAGCTTTCTTT
TRBJ2-1 TRBV9 once . CASSEETRSINEQFF TGTGCCAGCAGCGAGGAAACTCGATCCATCAATGAGCAGTTCTTC
TRBJ2-7 TRBV19 . . CASAPGQTYEQYF TGTGCCAGTGCTCCGGGACAAACCTACGAGCAGTACTTC
TRBJ1-4 TRBV5-1 . TRBD1 CASSLDGQVSNEKLFF TGCGCCAGCAGCTTGGATGGACAGGTTTCTAATGAAAAACTGTTTTTT
TRBJ1-3 TRBV19 . . CATREGIGGNTIYF TGTGCCACCAGAGAGGGGATTGGGGGAAACACCATATATTTT
TRBJ2-1 TRBV9 . TRBD2 CASSATSADNEQFF TGTGCCAGCAGCGCGACTAGCGCCGACAATGAGCAGTTCTTC
TRBJ2-5 TRBV5-1 . . CASSLGGRRSFDQYF TGCGCCAGCAGCTTGGGGGGTCGTCGGAGTTTCGACCAGTACTTC
TRBJ1-2 TRBV19 . . CASSQQGDYGYTF TGTGCCAGTAGTCAACAGGGAGACTATGGCTACACCTTC
TRBJ2-3 TRBV5-1 . . CASSSGHGTDTQYF TGCGCCAGCAGCTCAGGGCACGGCACAGATACGCAGTATTTT
TRBJ2-7 TRBV5-1 . . CASSLEGHEQYF TGCGCCAGCAGCTTGGAGGGCCACGAGCAGTACTTC
TRBJ2-7 TRBV27 . TRBD1 CASSYRPGQGVYEQYF TGTGCCAGCAGTTACCGGCCAGGGCAGGGGGTTTACGAGCAGTACTTC
TRBJ2-5 TRBV7-2 once TRBD2 CASSLVWRGGGGVGETQYF TGTGCCAGCAGCTTAGTCTGGCGCGGCGGGGGGGGAGTTGGCGAGACCCAGTACTTC
TRBJ1-5 TRBV28 . . CASSRHVQLNQPQHF TGTGCCAGCAGCCGACATGTACAGCTCAATCAGCCCCAGCATTTT
TRBJ1-2 TRBV6-1 once . CASKVAGANYGYTF TGTGCCAGCAAGGTGGCGGGGGCTAACTATGGCTACACCTTC
TRBJ2-3 TRBV7-8 . TRBD2 CASTLLAGRADTQYF TGTGCCAGCACCTTGCTAGCGGGACGAGCCGATACGCAGTATTTT
TRBJ1-6 TRBV28 . . CASSLGRNRGSPLHF TGTGCCAGCAGTTTGGGCCGGAACCGGGGTTCACCCCTCCACTTT
TRBJ1-2 TRBV1 . . CTSSQETEPPRAGYTF TGCACCAGCAGCCAAGAGACAGAGCCACCTCGAGCTGGCTACACCTTC
TRBJ2-5 TRBV11-2 . TRBD1 CASSFISRTGGETQYF TGTGCCAGCAGCTTCATATCCCGGACAGGGGGCGAGACCCAGTACTTC
TRBJ2-1 TRBV29-1 once . CSVEDRSRTNEQFF TGCAGCGTTGAAGATAGGTCTAGGACCAATGAGCAGTTCTTC
TRBJ1-1 TRBV5-1 . . CASSLLVTGNTEAFF TGCGCCAGCAGCTTGTTGGTAACTGGGAACACTGAAGCTTTCTTT
TRBJ2-1 TRBV25-1 . . CASSEYGTLGNEQFF TGTGCCAGCAGTGAATACGGGACACTGGGGAATGAGCAGTTCTTC
TRBJ2-5 TRBV18 . . CASSPPGHRETQYF TGTGCCAGCTCACCTCCGGGACATCGGGAGACCCAGTACTTC
TRBJ2-1 TRBV2 once TRBD1 CASSRYRGGEQFF TGTGCCAGCAGTCGTTACAGGGGTGGTGAGCAGTTCTTC
TRBJ2-3 TRBV11-3 . . CASSYQASTQYF TGTGCCAGCAGCTACCAAGCGAGTACGCAGTATTTT
TRBJ2-5 TRBV5-1 . TRBD2 CASTDVKRGGPAETQYF TGCGCCAGCACGGATGTTAAGCGGGGGGGCCCGGCAGAGACCCAGTACTTC
TRBJ2-4 TRBV13 . . CASRAGPPMDKNIQYF TGTGCCAGCAGGGCAGGACCGCCGATGGACAAAAACATTCAGTACTTC
TRBJ1-1 TRBV11-2 . TRBD1 CASSPTGTGGPNTEAFF TGTGCCAGCAGCCCCACCGGGACAGGGGGGCCGAACACTGAAGCTTTCTTT
TRBJ1-1 TRBV6-1 . . CASGGAVGTEAFF TGTGCCAGCGGTGGGGCTGTCGGAACTGAAGCTTTCTTT
TRBJ1-2 TRBV27 . . CASSSPGLPSYGYTF TGTGCCAGCAGTTCCCCGGGTCTGCCTTCCTATGGCTACACCTTC
TRBJ1-5 TRBV5-1 . . CASSLGPASNQPQHF TGCGCCAGCAGCTTGGGACCGGCGAGCAATCAGCCCCAGCATTTT
TRBJ2-6 TRBV15 few . CATSRPLRTAANVLTF TGTGCCACCAGCAGACCCCTGAGGACCGCCGCCAACGTCCTGACTTTC
TRBJ1-2 TRBV5-8 once TRBD1 CASSSTGVAYGYTF TGTGCCAGCAGTTCGACAGGGGTGGCATATGGCTACACCTTC
TRBJ2-1 TRBV1 few . CTSISSGGVSYNEQFF TGCACCAGCATAAGTAGCGGGGGGGTCTCCTACAATGAGCAGTTCTTC
TRBJ2-7 TRBV11-3 once . CATSEGYEQYF TGTGCCACCAGTGAGGGGTACGAGCAGTACTTC
TRBJ1-1 TRBV18 . . CASSRMPPNTEAFF TGTGCCAGCTCACGGATGCCCCCGAACACTGAAGCTTTCTTT
TRBJ2-5 TRBV2 . TRBD1 CASNNGRGQETQYF TGTGCCAGCAACAATGGCAGGGGGCAAGAGACCCAGTACTTC